The present TCR beta chain was sequenced within a study of blood T cell repertoires in COVID-19. Background on the study: There were acute and convalescent COVID-19 samples, and they came from the United States, Italy and Spain. T cells, B-cell-depleted T cells, or PBMCs supplied cDNA or gDNA.

Per the germline V gene, CDR1 is MGHRA and CDR2 is YSYEKL. Trimming pared 2 bases from V and 0 bases from J, leaving 20 bases between. CDR3 size: 18 residues. Libraries were prepared by immunoSEQ multiplex PCR; TCRdb keeps only in-frame clonotypes and omits some of them. Of about 120,000 clones in the sample, about nine tenths were seen once. The sample taken for sequencing was peripheral blood. V is TRBV4-1 and J is TRBJ2-7; weak D call: TRBD1 (6 bases). This TCR came from a man between 35 and 55 years old with acute or convalescent COVID-19. CDR3 nucleotide sequence: TGCGCCAGCAGCCAATCCACGGCCGGTCCGGGACACTCCTACGAGCAGTACTTC. This gives the protein CASSQSTAGPGHSYEQYF.